This entry lists 4 T cell receptor beta chains sequenced from one sample in a study of regulatory T cells in long-lasting Graves disease. Noted time point: persistent/refractory GD, antithyroid drugs over 5 years with positive TRAb. RNA extracted from PBMCs served as the sequencing template. Sequencing libraries for TCR beta were prepared with iRepertoire HTBI primers and Arm-PCR of CDR3 regions. One entry per CDR3 protein results from TCRdb running MiXCR on the multiplex PCR reads. The table includes over 300,000 distinct CDR3 sequences, less than 20% detected once. Sequenced material: peripheral blood mononuclear cells (PBMCs), taken when the disease was refractory, from a patient treated with antithyroid drugs. The receptors stem from a female donor with Graves disease.

The sample holds many counts of this clonotype. V gene TRBV12-3 or TRBV12-4 combines with J gene TRBJ1-5; 8 nucleotides line up with TRBD1. The CDR3 spans 14 residues. V was clipped by 5 bases and J by 9 bases; unmatched bases: 9. The CDR3 protein is CASSLQGVFRPQHF. CDR3 DNA sequence: TGTGCCAGCAGTCTACAGGGGGTCTTTCGGCCCCAGCATTTT.

The table lists this clonotype with many counts. This chain connects TRBV12-3 or TRBV12-4 to TRBJ2-2; D is undetermined. V was trimmed by 2 bases and J by 3 bases, leaving 4 bases between them. This CDR3 has 13 amino acids. CDR3: CASSLRYTGELFF. CDR3 nucleotides: TGTGCCAGCAGTTTAAGGTACACCGGGGAGCTGTTTTTT.

This clonotype came up many times. The chain links TRBV2 to TRBJ2-5, with D possibly called TRBD1 or TRBD2 (5 bases each). There are 16 residues in the CDR3. The germline V gene has CDR1 SNHLY and CDR2 FYNNEI. V was clipped by 6 bases and J by 1 base, with 18 bases between them. CDR3 protein: CASSSLMWGSQETQYF. CDR3 nucleotide sequence: TGTGCCAGCAGCAGTCTCATGTGGGGGAGCCAAGAGACCCAGTACTTC.

This clonotype was observed at least ten times. This chain uses TRBV12-3 or TRBV12-4 with TRBJ2-5, with 8 bases that match TRBD2. The J segment lost 4 bases and the V segment lost 6 bases, leaving 7 bases of the junction unmatched. CDR3 length: 14 amino acids. The CDR3 sequence is CASSPGGGRETQYF. CDR3 coding DNA: TGTGCCAGCAGCCCCGGGGGGGGGCGAGAGACCCAGTACTTC.